The rows below give T cell receptor beta chains drawn from one sample of a study of T-cell memory formation after mild COVID-19. TCRdb fed the 5' RACE reads into MiXCR, producing one record per CDR3 protein. The table shows around 510,000 distinct CDR3 sequences, with about 22% occurring only once. Source material: PBMCs or a T cell subset sorted from them (not recorded which). These receptors were obtained from an adult woman who had mild COVID-19 (a few samples of this study predate the infection). Cell type and time point are not known. Both conserved end residues are part of each CDR3. The order of the fields is J gene, clone size, D gene, V gene, CDR3 protein, CDR3 DNA. The D gene is left open where the match is weak. Expanded clones get a size class; other rows say once, few or many, or leave the size out.

>TRBJ2-3|few|NA|TRBV7-9
CASSPWGEDTQYF
TGTGCCAGCAGCCCATGGGGGGAAGATACGCAGTATTTT
>TRBJ1-1|NA|NA|TRBV30
CAWSVADNTEAFF
TGTGCCTGGAGTGTAGCCGATAACACTGAAGCTTTCTTT
>TRBJ1-4|few|NA|TRBV12-3/TRBV12-4
CASSWGLANEKLFF
TGTGCCAGCAGTTGGGGATTGGCTAATGAAAAACTGTTTTTT
>TRBJ2-1|NA|TRBD1|TRBV30
CAWGPGTGYNEQFF
TGTGCCTGGGGCCCCGGGACAGGCTACAATGAGCAGTTCTTC
>TRBJ2-7|many|NA|TRBV12-3/TRBV12-4
CASSAPQGRSYEQYF
TGTGCCAGCAGTGCCCCTCAGGGGCGATCCTACGAGCAGTACTTC
>TRBJ1-2|NA|NA|TRBV15
CATSTRVGGYTF
TGTGCCACCAGCACAAGGGTAGGCGGCTACACCTTC
>TRBJ2-1|NA|NA|TRBV11-1
CASSFNGGAGNPFNEQFF
TGTGCCAGCAGCTTCAACGGGGGAGCGGGCAACCCTTTCAATGAGCAGTTCTTC
>TRBJ2-3|NA|NA|TRBV9
CASSVADSPSTDTQYF
TGTGCCAGCAGCGTAGCGGACAGTCCTAGCACAGATACGCAGTATTTT
>TRBJ2-1|NA|TRBD2|TRBV29-1
CSVEGRMTSQTYNEQFF
TGCAGCGTTGAGGGAAGGATGACTAGCCAAACCTACAATGAGCAGTTCTTC
>TRBJ2-1|few|NA|TRBV29-1
CSVGLFQGEQFF
TGCAGCGTTGGCCTCTTTCAGGGTGAGCAGTTCTTC
>TRBJ2-7|many|NA|TRBV7-2
CASSSPNHGTYEQYF
TGTGCCAGCAGCTCTCCTAATCACGGTACCTACGAGCAGTACTTC
>TRBJ2-3|few|TRBD2|TRBV29-1
CSVTGTITDTQYF
TGCAGCGTAACCGGGACTATCACAGATACGCAGTATTTT
>TRBJ2-1|few|TRBD2|TRBV4-2
CASRPSGGAHNEQFF
TGTGCCAGCAGACCTAGCGGGGGGGCTCATAATGAGCAGTTCTTC
>TRBJ2-1|NA|TRBD2|TRBV6-1
CASSGTSGGSYNEQFF
TGTGCCAGCAGCGGGACTAGCGGGGGGTCCTACAATGAGCAGTTCTTC
>TRBJ1-5|NA|NA|TRBV19
CASSKEWTLAQPQHF
TGTGCCAGTAGTAAAGAGTGGACCCTAGCCCAGCCCCAGCATTTT
>TRBJ2-3|NA|NA|TRBV2
CASSEDETGNTDTQYF
TGTGCCAGCAGTGAAGACGAGACTGGAAACACAGATACGCAGTATTTT
>TRBJ2-5|few|NA|TRBV4-2
CASSPRVIQETQYF
TGTGCCAGCAGCCCTCGTGTGATCCAAGAGACCCAGTACTTC
>TRBJ1-1|few|NA|TRBV29-1
CSVWGVNTEAFF
TGCAGCGTTTGGGGGGTGAACACTGAAGCTTTCTTT
>TRBJ2-1|few|TRBD2|TRBV5-4
CASSPPSGKRANEQFF
TGTGCCAGCAGCCCACCTAGCGGGAAAAGGGCCAATGAGCAGTTCTTC
>TRBJ1-2|NA|NA|TRBV7-8
CASSLSSGPSGYTF
TGTGCCAGCAGCTTAAGTTCGGGCCCCTCTGGCTACACCTTC
>TRBJ2-7|few|TRBD1|TRBV25-1
CASSRQDRGSYEQYF
TGTGCCAGCAGTCGACAGGACAGGGGGAGCTACGAGCAGTACTTC
>TRBJ1-1|many|TRBD1|TRBV7-6
CASSSPGQGAGAFF
TGTGCCAGCAGCTCACCGGGACAGGGGGCTGGAGCTTTCTTT
>TRBJ1-1|NA|NA|TRBV7-9
CASSPPSGGHTEAFF
TGTGCCAGCAGTCCCCCCTCCGGAGGGCACACTGAAGCTTTCTTT
>TRBJ2-1|NA|NA|TRBV12-3/TRBV12-4
CASRGTSYNEQFF
TGTGCCAGTCGCGGGACCTCCTACAATGAGCAGTTCTTC
>TRBJ2-7|many|NA|TRBV7-9
CASRSDGFSYEQYF
TGTGCCAGCAGATCGGACGGTTTCTCCTACGAGCAGTACTTC
>TRBJ2-5|many|TRBD2|TRBV7-2
CASSGKGLAGETQYF
TGTGCCAGCAGCGGGAAGGGACTAGCGGGAGAGACCCAGTACTTC
>TRBJ1-1|NA|TRBD1|TRBV20-1
CSARQGRGNEAFF
TGCAGTGCTAGACAGGGCAGGGGGAATGAAGCTTTCTTT
>TRBJ2-2|NA|NA|TRBV14
CASSQSNPRTGELFF
TGTGCCAGCAGCCAATCCAACCCGAGGACCGGGGAGCTGTTTTTT
>TRBJ2-7|NA|TRBD2|TRBV9
CASSVSSGGPYEQYF
TGTGCCAGCAGCGTATCTAGCGGGGGGCCTTACGAGCAGTACTTC
>TRBJ2-5|few|NA|TRBV5-5
CASSLEDLLETQYF
TGTGCCAGCAGCTTGGAGGACTTGCTAGAGACCCAGTACTTC
>TRBJ1-1|few|NA|TRBV5-1
CASSAQDPAEAFF
TGCGCCAGCAGCGCCCAAGACCCCGCTGAAGCTTTCTTT
>TRBJ2-3|once|NA|TRBV5-5
CASSLSTDTDTQYF
TGTGCCAGCAGCTTGTCTACTGACACAGATACGCAGTATTTT
>TRBJ2-7|few|TRBD1|TRBV4-2
CASSQEGAGGSEQYF
TGTGCCAGCAGCCAAGAGGGGGCAGGGGGCAGTGAGCAGTACTTC
>TRBJ1-4|few|NA|TRBV6-6
CASSYGTGDHLTNEKLFF
TGTGCCAGCAGTTACGGGACGGGGGATCATTTAACTAATGAAAAACTGTTTTTT
>TRBJ2-7|many|NA|TRBV20-1
CSATTGTSNYEQYF
TGCAGTGCTACAACCGGGACGTCGAACTACGAGCAGTACTTC
>TRBJ2-3|many|TRBD2|TRBV20-1
CSDGLAGASTDTQYF
TGCAGTGATGGACTAGCGGGGGCTAGCACAGATACGCAGTATTTT
>TRBJ2-7|few|NA|TRBV11-2
CASSLGVRQAGIYEQYF
TGTGCCAGCAGCTTAGGGGTGCGGCAGGCGGGAATCTACGAGCAGTACTTC
>TRBJ2-3|NA|NA|TRBV19
CASRGDPRDTQYF
TGTGCCAGTAGAGGAGATCCCAGGGATACGCAGTATTTT
>TRBJ1-2|NA|NA|TRBV7-9
CASSLGHSVDTF
TGTGCCAGCAGCCTTGGACACTCGGTAGACACCTTC
>TRBJ2-3|NA|NA|TRBV5-1
CASSPPGLSDTQYF
TGCGCCAGCAGCCCCCCTGGACTCTCAGATACGCAGTATTTT
>TRBJ1-1|few|NA|TRBV2
CASTAFAPGSEAFF
TGTGCCAGCACTGCCTTTGCCCCAGGATCCGAGGCTTTCTTT
>TRBJ1-2|few|NA|TRBV24-1
CATSDQDSWNYGYTF
TGTGCCACCAGTGATCAGGACAGTTGGAACTATGGCTACACCTTC
>TRBJ1-2|NA|NA|TRBV2
CASTAEAAKYGYTF
TGTGCCAGCACAGCTGAGGCAGCCAAGTATGGCTACACCTTC
>TRBJ1-1|NA|NA|TRBV7-9
CASSWQGNTEAFF
TGTGCCAGCAGCTGGCAGGGTAACACTGAAGCTTTCTTT
>TRBJ2-3|few|TRBD1|TRBV7-9
CASSGGTGPDTQYF
TGTGCCAGCAGCGGTGGGACAGGGCCAGATACGCAGTATTTT
>TRBJ2-5|few|TRBD1|TRBV18
CASSPQTGEETQYF
TGTGCCAGCTCACCGCAGACAGGGGAAGAGACCCAGTACTTC
>TRBJ1-2|few|TRBD1|TRBV13
CASSSGRVLFQDRDGYGYTF
TGTGCCAGCAGCTCGGGCCGTGTCCTATTTCAGGACAGGGACGGCTATGGCTACACCTTC
>TRBJ2-7|NA|TRBD2|TRBV6-5
CASSYSGPLLAGVSEQYF
TGTGCCAGCAGTTACTCGGGTCCCCTACTAGCGGGAGTTTCCGAGCAGTACTTC
>TRBJ1-1|NA|NA|TRBV7-3
CASSLLSGAGTEAFF
TGTGCCAGCAGCTTATTATCAGGGGCAGGGACTGAAGCTTTCTTT
>TRBJ2-7|NA|TRBD2|TRBV10-3
CAISGGLAGASYEQYF
TGTGCCATCAGTGGAGGACTAGCGGGAGCAAGCTACGAGCAGTACTTC
>TRBJ2-1|NA|TRBD2|TRBV20-1
CSAGTRGEQFF
TGCAGTGCGGGGACTAGGGGTGAGCAGTTCTTC
>TRBJ2-3|many|NA|TRBV25-1
CASSELASNTDTQYF
TGTGCCAGCAGTGAATTGGCGAGTAACACAGATACGCAGTATTTT